The TCR beta chain under discussion was sequenced for a study of neurological immune-mediated disorders. The time point here: longitudinal time-point 2. TCRdb analysed the 5' RACE reads with MiXCR anew, one entry per CDR3 protein. The table includes 81,000 or so distinct CDR3 sequences, roughly an eighth detected once. This clonotype occurred a few times. Its antigen is still unknown. Between the trimmed V and J ends, which lost 5 bases and 1 base, there was a span of 12 bases. This CDR3 is built from 15 residues. Germline-derived CDR1 and CDR2 are MNHEY and SMNVEV (reference sequence). Study-wide findings and caveats: Across subjects, expanded clones had no CDR3 amino acid sequences in common, pointing to private repertoires in all groups.

The chain combines TRBV27 with TRBJ2-1, with D uncertain. This TCR derives from a female donor with HTLV-1-associated myelopathy (HAM/TSP). Material for sequencing was PBMCs. The CDR3 here is CASSRSRNSYNEQFF. The DNA of the CDR3 is TGTGCCAGCAGTCGGAGTCGAAATTCCTACAATGAGCAGTTCTTC.